The T cell receptor beta chain under discussion was sequenced for a study of control samples from healthy donors and cancer patients. Germline assignment: CDR1 MDHEN and CDR2 SYDVKM. CDR3 length equals 11 residues. V was pared by 4 bases and J by 5 bases, with 2 bases between. Measured with immunoSEQ multiplex PCR; TCRdb has only the in-frame clones, and not every one. The repertoire consists of roughly 47,000 clones, with approximately 87% occurring once and the leading ten covering 10%. Sequencing used PBMCs. The chain is built from TRBV28 and TRBJ1-4; D remains unclear. The receptor was derived from an older woman with lung cancer. The CDR3 loop reads CASSWNEKLFF. CDR3 in DNA: TGTGCCAGCAGTTGGAATGAAAAACTGTTTTTT.